This record looks at one TCR beta chain sequence and its context. The sample is drawn from a study of blood T cell repertoires in COVID-19. Overall study context: Both acute and convalescent COVID-19 samples were obtained from the United States, Italy and Spain.

In germline, CDR1 is SEHNR, CDR2 FQNEAQ (reference sequence). This CDR3 is built from 12 residues. V shed 1 base and J 7 bases; nucleotides not matched to a gene: 0. Authors' methods: Nucleated cell number was recorded as an estimate derived from reference gene primer amplification. Method: immunoSEQ multiplex PCR; TCRdb's copy keeps in-frame clones and lacks some. The DNA was the basis for D and trimming; V, J and clone size are from that table. Of a few hundred thousand clones in the sample, approximately 86% were seen once. The rearrangement uses TRBV7-9 and TRBJ1-1, with TRBD1 matching 7 bases. This TCR was sampled from a human donor in a cohort sampled during active COVID-19. Sequencing used peripheral blood. This CDR3 reads CASSLGQGEAFF. CDR3 bases: TGTGCCAGCAGCTTAGGACAGGGTGAAGCTTTCTTT.